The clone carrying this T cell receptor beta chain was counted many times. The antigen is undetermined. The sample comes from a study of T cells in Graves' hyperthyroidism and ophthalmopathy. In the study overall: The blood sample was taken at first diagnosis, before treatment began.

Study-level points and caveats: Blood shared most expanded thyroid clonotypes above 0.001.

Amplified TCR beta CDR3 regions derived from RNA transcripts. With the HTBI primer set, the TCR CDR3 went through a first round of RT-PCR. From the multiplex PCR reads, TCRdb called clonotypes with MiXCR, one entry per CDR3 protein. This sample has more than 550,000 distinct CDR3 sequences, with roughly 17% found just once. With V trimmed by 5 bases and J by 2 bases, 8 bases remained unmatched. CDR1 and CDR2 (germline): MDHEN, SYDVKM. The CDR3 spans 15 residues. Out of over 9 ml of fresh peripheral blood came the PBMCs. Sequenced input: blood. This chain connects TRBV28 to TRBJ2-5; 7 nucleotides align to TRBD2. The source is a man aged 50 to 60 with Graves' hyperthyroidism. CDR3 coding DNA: TGTGCCAGCAGTGACTTGAGAGCGGGGCAAGAGACCCAGTACTTC. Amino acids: CASSDLRAGQETQYF.